These 4 T cell receptor beta chains were sequenced from one sample in a study of T cell responses to AZD1222 COVID-19 vaccine. Produced via immunoSEQ multiplex PCR; TCRdb's table is partial and in-frame only. The table lists about 190,000 clones, around 94% of them singletons. Specimen: peripheral blood, collected on day 0 of AZD1222 vaccination. All receptors derive from an adult in good health.

The chain couples TRBV18 to TRBJ1-4, with 7 bases identical to TRBD1. CDR1 and CDR2 from the germline V gene are KGHSH and LQKENI. V lost 4 bases and J lost 7; bases outside the gene matches: 6. The CDR3 spans 14 residues. Here the CDR3 DNA reads TGTGCCAGCTCACAGCAGGGGGGCGGTGAAAAACTGTTTTTT. Translating it yields CASSQQGGGEKLFF.

The chain joins TRBV3-1 (or the pseudogene TRBV3-2) to TRBJ1-1; tentative D call: TRBD1 (5 bases). Germline V lookup: CDR1 LGHDT, CDR2 YNNKEL (reference sequence). This CDR3 is built from 15 residues. Trimming shortened V by 3 bases and J by 11 bases, and 22 bases separated the two germline ends. Written as DNA, the CDR3 is TGTGCCAGCAGCCACGGAAGGGGCGGGCAGGGTTCGGCTTTCTTT. Its translation: CASSHGRGGQGSAFF.

The rearrangement uses TRBV3-1 (or the pseudogene TRBV3-2) and TRBJ2-3; TRBD2 matches 15 bases. The germline V gene has CDR1 LGHDT and CDR2 YNNKEL (reference sequence). This CDR3 comprises 21 residues. V lost 0 bases and J lost 5; bases outside the gene matches: 15. The CDR3 is CASSQERFRTSGGAGQDTQYF. The CDR3 nucleotides read TGTGCCAGCAGCCAAGAGAGGTTTCGGACTAGCGGGGGGGCCGGTCAAGATACGCAGTATTTT.

The V call is TRBV3-1 (or the pseudogene TRBV3-2), the J call TRBJ2-1; D is possibly TRBD2 (5 bases). Trimming took 8 bases from V and 5 from J, leaving 13 bases between them. Germline assignment: CDR1 LGHDT and CDR2 YNNKEL (reference sequence). This CDR3 has 13 residues. The CDR3 bases are TGTGCCAGCGGACTGGACCCTCACAATGAGCAGTTCTTC. As protein: CASGLDPHNEQFF.